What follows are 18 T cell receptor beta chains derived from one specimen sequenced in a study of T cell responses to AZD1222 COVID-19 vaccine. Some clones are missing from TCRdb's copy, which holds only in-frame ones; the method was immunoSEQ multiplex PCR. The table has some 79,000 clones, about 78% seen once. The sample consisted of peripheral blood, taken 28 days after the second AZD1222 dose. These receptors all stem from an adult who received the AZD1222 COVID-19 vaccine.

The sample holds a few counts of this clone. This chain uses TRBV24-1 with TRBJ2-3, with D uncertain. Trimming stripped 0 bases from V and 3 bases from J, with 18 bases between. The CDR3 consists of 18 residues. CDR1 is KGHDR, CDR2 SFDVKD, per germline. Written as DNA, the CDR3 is TGTGCCACCAGTGATTTGCGCTTTGGCGTGATAGGGACAGATACGCAGTATTTT. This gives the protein CATSDLRFGVIGTDTQYF.

DNA for the CDR3: TGTGCCAGCATGTGGCAGGGAGGGGAGACCCAGTACTTC. It yields the protein CASMWQGGETQYF. V gene TRBV27 combines with J gene TRBJ2-5; 7 nucleotides line up with TRBD2. The CDR3 covers 13 residues. V was clipped by 7 bases and J by 5 bases; unmatched bases: 7. Per germline, CDR1 MNHEY and CDR2 SMNVEV (reference sequence).

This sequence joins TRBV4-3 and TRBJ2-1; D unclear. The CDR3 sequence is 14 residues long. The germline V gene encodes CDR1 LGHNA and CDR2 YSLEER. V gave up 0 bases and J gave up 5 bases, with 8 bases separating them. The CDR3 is CASSQENFNNEQFF. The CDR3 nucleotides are TGCGCCAGCAGCCAAGAGAACTTCAACAATGAGCAGTTCTTC.

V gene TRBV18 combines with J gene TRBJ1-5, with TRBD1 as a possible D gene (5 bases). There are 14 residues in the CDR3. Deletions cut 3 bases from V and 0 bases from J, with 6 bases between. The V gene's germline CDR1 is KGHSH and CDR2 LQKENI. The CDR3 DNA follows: TGTGCCAGCTCACCGACAGCTAGCAATCAGCCCCAGCATTTT. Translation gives CASSPTASNQPQHF.

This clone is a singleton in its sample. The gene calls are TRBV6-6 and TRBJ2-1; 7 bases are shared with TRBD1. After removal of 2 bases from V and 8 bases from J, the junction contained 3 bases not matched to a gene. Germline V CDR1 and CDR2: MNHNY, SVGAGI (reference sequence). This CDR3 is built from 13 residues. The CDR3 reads CASSYPGTDEQFF. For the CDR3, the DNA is TGTGCCAGCAGTTACCCTGGGACAGATGAGCAGTTCTTC.

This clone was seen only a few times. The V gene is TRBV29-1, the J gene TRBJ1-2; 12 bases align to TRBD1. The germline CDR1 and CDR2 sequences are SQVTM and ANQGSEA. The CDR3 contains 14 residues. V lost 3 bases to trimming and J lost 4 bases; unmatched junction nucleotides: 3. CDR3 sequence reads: CSVEGQGAGYGYTF. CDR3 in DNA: TGCAGCGTTGAGGGACAGGGGGCTGGCTATGGCTACACCTTC.

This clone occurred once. CDR3 DNA sequence: TGTGCCAGCAGCTCATACAGGGGGCATGAGCAGTTCTTC. Encoded protein: CASSSYRGHEQFF. J is TRBJ2-1 and V is TRBV5-8; 9 bases line up with TRBD1. Germline V gene data show CDR1 as SGHTS and CDR2 as YDEGEE. The length of the CDR3 is 13 residues. Losses at the gene ends were 3 bases for V and 8 bases for J; bases not matched to a gene: 3.

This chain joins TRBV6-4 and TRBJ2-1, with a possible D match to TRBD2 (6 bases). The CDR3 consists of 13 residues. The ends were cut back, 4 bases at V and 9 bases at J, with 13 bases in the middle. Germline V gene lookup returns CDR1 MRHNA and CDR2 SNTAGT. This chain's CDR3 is CASSATGDGEQFF. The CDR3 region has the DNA TGTGCCAGCAGTGCAACGGGAGATGGTGAGCAGTTCTTC.

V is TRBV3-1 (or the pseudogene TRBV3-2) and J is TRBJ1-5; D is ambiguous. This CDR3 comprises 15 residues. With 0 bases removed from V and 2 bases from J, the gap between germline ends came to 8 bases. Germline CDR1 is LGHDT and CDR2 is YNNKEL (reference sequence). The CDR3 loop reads CASSQDVQGNQPQHF. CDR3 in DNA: TGTGCCAGCAGCCAAGATGTGCAGGGCAATCAGCCCCAGCATTTT.

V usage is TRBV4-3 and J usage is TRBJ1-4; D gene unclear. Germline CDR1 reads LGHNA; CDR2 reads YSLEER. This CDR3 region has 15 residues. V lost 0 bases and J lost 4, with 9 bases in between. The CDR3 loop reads CASSQDRKSNEKLFF. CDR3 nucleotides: TGCGCCAGCAGCCAAGACCGAAAAAGTAATGAAAAACTGTTTTTT.

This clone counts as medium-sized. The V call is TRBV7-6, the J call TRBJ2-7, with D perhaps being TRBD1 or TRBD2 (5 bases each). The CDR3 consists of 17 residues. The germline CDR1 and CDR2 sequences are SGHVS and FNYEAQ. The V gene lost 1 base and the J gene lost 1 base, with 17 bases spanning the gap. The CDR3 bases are TGTGCCAGCAGCTTAGTAGAGCGCCGGGACCCGTCCTACGAGCAGTACTTC. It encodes CASSLVERRDPSYEQYF.

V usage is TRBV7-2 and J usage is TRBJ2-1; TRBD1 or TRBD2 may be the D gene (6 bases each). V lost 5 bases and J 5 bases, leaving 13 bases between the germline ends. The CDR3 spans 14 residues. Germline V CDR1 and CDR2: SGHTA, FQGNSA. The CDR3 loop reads CASSRRGPNNEQFF. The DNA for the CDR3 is TGTGCCAGCAGCCGTCGGGGGCCGAACAATGAGCAGTTCTTC. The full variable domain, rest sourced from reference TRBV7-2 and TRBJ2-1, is GAGVSQSPSNKVTEKGKDVELRCDPISGHTALYWYRQSLGQGLEFLIYFQGNSAPDKSGLPSDRFSAERTGGSVSTLTIQRTQQEDSAVYLCASSRRGPNNEQFFGPGTRLTVL.

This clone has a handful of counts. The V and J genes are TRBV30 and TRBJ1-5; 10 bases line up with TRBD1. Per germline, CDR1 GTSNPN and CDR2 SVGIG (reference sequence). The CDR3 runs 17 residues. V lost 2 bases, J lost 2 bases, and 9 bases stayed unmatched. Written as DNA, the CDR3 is TGTGCCTGGAGTCGCGGACAGGGGGGAAGCGGCAATCAGCCCCAGCATTTT. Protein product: CAWSRGQGGSGNQPQHF. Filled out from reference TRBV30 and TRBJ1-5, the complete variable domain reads SQTIHQWPATLVQPVGSPLSLECTVEGTSNPNLYWYRQAAGRGLQLLFYSVGIGQISSEVPQNLSASRPQDRQFILSSKKLLLSDSGFYLCAWSRGQGGSGNQPQHFGDGTRLSIL.

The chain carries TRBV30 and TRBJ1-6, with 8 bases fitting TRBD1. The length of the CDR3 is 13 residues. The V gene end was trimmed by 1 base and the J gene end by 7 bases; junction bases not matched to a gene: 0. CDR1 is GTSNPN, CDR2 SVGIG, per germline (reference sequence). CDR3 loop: CAWSGTGNSPLHF. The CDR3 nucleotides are TGTGCCTGGAGTGGGACAGGGAATTCACCCCTCCACTTT.

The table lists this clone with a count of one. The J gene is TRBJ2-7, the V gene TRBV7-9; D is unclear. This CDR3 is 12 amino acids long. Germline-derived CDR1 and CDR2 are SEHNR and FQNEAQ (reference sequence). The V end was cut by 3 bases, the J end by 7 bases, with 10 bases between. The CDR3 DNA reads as TGTGCCAGCAGCTTTATTGTCGGGGAGCAGTACTTC. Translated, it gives CASSFIVGEQYF. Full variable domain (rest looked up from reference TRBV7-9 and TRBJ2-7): DTGVSQNPRHKITKRGQNVTFRCDPISEHNRLYWYRQTLGQGPEFLTYFQNEAQLEKSRLLSDRFSAERPKGSFSTLEIQRTEQGDSAMYLCASSFIVGEQYFGPGTRLTVT.

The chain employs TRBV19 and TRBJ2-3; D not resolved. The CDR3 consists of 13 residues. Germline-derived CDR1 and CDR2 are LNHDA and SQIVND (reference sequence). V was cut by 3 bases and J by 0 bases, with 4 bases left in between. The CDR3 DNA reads TGTGCCAGTAGTATGAGTAGCACAGATACGCAGTATTTT. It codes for CASSMSSTDTQYF.

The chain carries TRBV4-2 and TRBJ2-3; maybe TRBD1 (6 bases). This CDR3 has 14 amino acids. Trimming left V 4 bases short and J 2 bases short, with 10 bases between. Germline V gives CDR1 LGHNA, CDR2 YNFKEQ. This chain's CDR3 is CASSRGQATDTQYF. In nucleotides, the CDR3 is TGTGCCAGCAGCCGGGGACAAGCCACAGATACGCAGTATTTT.

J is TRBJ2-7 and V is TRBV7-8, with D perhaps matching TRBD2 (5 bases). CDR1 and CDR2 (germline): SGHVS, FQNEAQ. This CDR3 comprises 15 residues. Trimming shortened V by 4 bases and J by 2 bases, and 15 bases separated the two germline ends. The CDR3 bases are TGTGCCAGCAGCTCCAGGCGGGCCCTTACCTACGAGCAGTACTTC. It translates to CASSSRRALTYEQYF.